This TCR beta chain appears in the sequencing data of a study of cytomegalovirus exposure and HLA in healthy donors. The overall study: The 110 million or so unique TCR beta sequences, from about 179 million T cells, were found by an earlier analysis. Study observations and caveats: Information on immune exposure was restricted to one variable (CMV serostatus).

Primers for the PCR totalled 60 Vbeta and 13 Jbeta. Profiled with immunoSEQ multiplex PCR; TCRdb holds only in-frame clones, not every one. The sample holds fewer than 150,000 clones, under 80% seen once. V was clipped by 0 bases and J by 7 bases, with 13 bases between them. This CDR3 has 15 amino acids. Germline loops: CDR1 GTSNPN, CDR2 SVGIG (reference sequence). In the case of this clone: The target antigen is unknown.

The TCR originated in a male donor in good health and CMV-seronegative. The source material was PBMCs. V gene TRBV30 combines with J gene TRBJ1-6, with D maybe TRBD1 (5 bases). CDR3 DNA: TGTGCCTGGAGTGTATGGGGCGGGGGGAATTCACCCCTCCACTTT. This encodes CAWSVWGGGNSPLHF.